These 5 T cell receptor beta chains were sequenced from one sample in a study of type 1 regulatory T cells. Their antigens remain unidentified. TCRdb re-derived calls from the reads in MiXCR, one entry per CDR3 protein. The repertoire holds 40,000 to 50,000 distinct CDR3 sequences, with more than 10% as singletons. Sequencing was carried out using cultured non-Tr1 T cells, either the whole culture or a sorted T cell fraction (not recorded which). The receptors come from a human donor in good health.

The table lists this clonotype with many counts. V is TRBV12-3 or TRBV12-4 and J is TRBJ1-6; 8 bases are a match to TRBD1. The V and J ends lost 2 bases and 14 bases, in that order; junction bases with no gene match: 14. CDR3 length equals 16 residues. The CDR3 DNA sequence: TGTGCCAGCAGTTTAAGCTCGGACAGGGTCAGTCTGGCCCTCCACTTT. Translation: CASSLSSDRVSLALHF.

V gene TRBV3-1 combines with J gene TRBJ2-3, with a possible D match to TRBD2 (7 bases). V lost 3 bases to trimming and J lost 1 base, with 14 bases between them. The CDR3 spans 16 residues. CDR1 and CDR2 (germline): LGHDT, YNNKEL (reference sequence). CDR3 DNA: TGTGCCAGCAGCCACGGGGGGCGAGAACGCACAGATACGCAGTATTTT. Translated, it gives CASSHGGRERTDTQYF.

There are a few counts of this clonotype. The genes are TRBV30 and TRBJ2-3; the D is unclear. V was pared by 0 bases and J by 6 bases, with 10 bases between. CDR3 length: 13 residues. The V gene's germline CDR1 is GTSNPN and CDR2 SVGIG (reference sequence). CDR3 loop: CAWSVSNVDTQYF. The CDR3, as DNA: TGTGCCTGGAGTGTCTCGAATGTGGATACGCAGTATTTT.

Concerning this clonotype itself: A much larger clone is a single base away; this may be a read error. The CDR3: CTSSLAGTGRETQYF. The CDR3 DNA sequence: TGTACCAGCAGCTTGGCTGGGACAGGGCGAGAGACCCAGTACTTC. The chain is built from TRBV7-3 and TRBJ2-5, with 9 bases identical to TRBD1. Germline V gene data show CDR1 as SGHTA and CDR2 as FQGTGA. The CDR3 loop spans 15 amino acids.

On this clonotype itself: This could be a read error, since a much larger clone is one nucleotide away. A read error is likely, as this CDR3 ends without the conserved phenylalanine or tryptophan. V usage is TRBV5-1 and J usage is TRBJ1-5, with 9 bases aligning to TRBD1. The V segment lost 7 bases and the J segment 0 bases; nucleotides outside the gene matches: 14. The CDR3 has 18 residues. Germline-derived CDR1 and CDR2 are SGHRS and YFSETQ. The CDR3 region is CASAIWTGEWGSNQPQHS. The CDR3 DNA is TGCGCCAGCGCAATTTGGACAGGGGAGTGGGGTAGCAATCAGCCCCAGCATTCT.